This T cell receptor beta chain originates from a study of shared clonotypes between healthy human individuals. The length of the CDR3 is 16 residues. Trimming left V 0 bases short and J 2 bases short, with 13 bases between. The germline CDR1 and CDR2 sequences are MGHRA and YSYEKL. This clone was observed at least ten times. Sequencing used immunoSEQ multiplex PCR; TCRdb keeps in-frame clones, though not all of them. The sample includes about 1 million clones, roughly 80% of them seen just once. This rearrangement joins TRBV4-1 to TRBJ1-2; D call uncertain. Sample: memory CD4+ T cells sorted from blood. This sample's subset: CD45RA-negative fraction. The sequence derives from a man between 18 and 35 years old in good health. CDR3 loop: CASSQDHGYTNYGYTF. The DNA of the CDR3 is TGCGCCAGCAGCCAAGATCATGGCTATACCAACTATGGCTACACCTTC.